The clone carrying this TCR beta chain appeared many times. RNA transcripts were the template for amplifying TCR beta CDR3 regions. TCR CDR3 regions were first amplified by RT-PCR with HTBI primers. A single record per CDR3 protein comes from TCRdb applying MiXCR to the multiplex PCR reads. This sample has over 150,000 distinct CDR3 sequences; roughly a sixth occur once, and the top ten carry about 50%. This entry comes from a study of T cells in Graves' hyperthyroidism and ophthalmopathy. Germline assignment: CDR1 LGHDT and CDR2 YNNKEL (reference sequence). V was pared by 6 bases and J by 3 bases, with 9 bases of the junction left unmatched. This CDR3 has 15 amino acids.

Sample: blood. The chain has TRBV3-1 and TRBJ2-5; TRBD2 matches at 8 bases. The receptor was derived from a woman aged 50 to 60 with Graves' hyperthyroidism. CDR3 protein: CASRDVLGREETQYF. CDR3 bases: TGTGCCAGCAGGGATGTCCTCGGGAGGGAAGAGACCCAGTACTTC.